Listed below are T cell receptor beta chains from one sample, sequenced in a study of blood T cell repertoires in COVID-19. Profiled with immunoSEQ multiplex PCR; TCRdb holds only in-frame clones, not every one. The repertoire holds some 330,000 clones, around 83% seen once, with approximately 4.7% in the top ten. The source material was PBMCs or T cells enriched from blood (not recorded which). Receptors originate from a woman in her forties or fifties who had recovered from COVID-19. CDR3s include the opening cysteine and the closing phenylalanine or tryptophan. The D gene is left open where the match is weak. Expanded clones get a size class; other rows say once, few or many, or leave the size out.

V gene: TRBV7-2
CDR3 length: 16
clone size: NA
D gene: TRBD1
J gene: TRBJ1-1
CDR3 protein: CASSFLRGRVNTEAFF
CDR3 DNA: TGTGCCAGCAGCTTCTTGAGGGGGCGCGTGAACACTGAAGCTTTCTTT

V gene: TRBV6-2/TRBV6-3
CDR3 length: 13
clone size: NA
D gene: NA
J gene: TRBJ1-5
CDR3 protein: CASSYWAHQPQHF
CDR3 DNA: TGTGCCAGCAGTTATTGGGCGCATCAGCCCCAGCATTTT

V gene: TRBV9
CDR3 length: 17
clone size: NA
D gene: NA
J gene: TRBJ1-6
CDR3 protein: CASSAVNHTLNNSPLHF
CDR3 DNA: TGTGCCAGCAGCGCAGTCAACCATACCCTGAATAATTCACCCCTCCACTTT

V gene: TRBV12-3/TRBV12-4
CDR3 length: 13
clone size: NA
D gene: NA
J gene: TRBJ1-2
CDR3 protein: CASSSRQNYGYTF
CDR3 DNA: TGTGCCAGCAGTTCCCGACAGAACTATGGCTACACCTTC

V gene: TRBV3-1/TRBV3-2
CDR3 length: 14
clone size: NA
D gene: NA
J gene: TRBJ1-6
CDR3 protein: CASSQAQANSPLHF
CDR3 DNA: TGTGCCAGCAGCCAAGCTCAAGCTAATTCACCCCTCCACTTT

V gene: TRBV14
CDR3 length: 15
clone size: NA
D gene: NA
J gene: TRBJ1-1
CDR3 protein: CASSPHDTKNTEAFF
CDR3 DNA: TGTGCCAGCAGCCCTCATGATACTAAGAACACTGAAGCTTTCTTT

V gene: TRBV3-1/TRBV3-2
CDR3 length: 13
clone size: NA
D gene: TRBD1
J gene: TRBJ1-6
CDR3 protein: CASSRDRESPLHF
CDR3 DNA: TGTGCCAGCAGCCGGGACAGGGAGTCACCCCTCCACTTT

V gene: TRBV4-2
CDR3 length: 15
clone size: NA
D gene: TRBD2
J gene: TRBJ2-1
CDR3 protein: CASSQDLTSGRGQFF
CDR3 DNA: TGTGCCAGCAGCCAAGATCTGACTAGCGGGAGAGGGCAGTTCTTC

V gene: TRBV4-1
CDR3 length: 17
clone size: once
D gene: TRBD1
J gene: TRBJ1-1
CDR3 protein: CASSQAGGRLRNTEAFF
CDR3 DNA: TGCGCCAGCAGCCAAGCAGGGGGGCGGTTACGGAACACTGAAGCTTTCTTT

V gene: TRBV25-1
CDR3 length: 15
clone size: NA
D gene: NA
J gene: TRBJ2-6
CDR3 protein: CASSGPGFGANVLTF
CDR3 DNA: TGTGCCAGCAGTGGGCCAGGGTTTGGGGCCAACGTCCTGACTTTC

V gene: TRBV19
CDR3 length: 15
clone size: NA
D gene: TRBD1
J gene: TRBJ1-4
CDR3 protein: CASSMGTVGGEKLFF
CDR3 DNA: TGTGCCAGTAGTATGGGGACAGTAGGTGGTGAAAAACTGTTTTTT

V gene: TRBV7-8
CDR3 length: 17
clone size: NA
D gene: TRBD1
J gene: TRBJ1-2
CDR3 protein: CASSLAAGQPSNYGYTF
CDR3 DNA: TGTGCCAGCAGCTTAGCTGCGGGACAGCCCAGTAACTATGGCTACACCTTC

V gene: TRBV3-1/TRBV3-2
CDR3 length: 16
clone size: NA
D gene: TRBD1
J gene: TRBJ1-6
CDR3 protein: CASSQDGTGGRSPLHF
CDR3 DNA: TGTGCCAGCAGCCAAGACGGGACAGGGGGCAGGTCACCCCTCCACTTT

V gene: TRBV2
CDR3 length: 12
clone size: NA
D gene: NA
J gene: TRBJ2-2
CDR3 protein: CASGRGTGELFF
CDR3 DNA: TGTGCCAGCGGTCGCGGCACCGGGGAGCTGTTTTTT

V gene: TRBV10-3
CDR3 length: 13
clone size: NA
D gene: NA
J gene: TRBJ1-2
CDR3 protein: CAISESEGYGYTF
CDR3 DNA: TGTGCCATCAGTGAGTCGGAGGGATACGGCTACACCTTC

V gene: TRBV11-3
CDR3 length: 15
clone size: NA
D gene: TRBD2
J gene: TRBJ2-7
CDR3 protein: CASSLMLAENYEQYF
CDR3 DNA: TGTGCCAGCAGCTTAATGCTAGCGGAGAACTACGAGCAGTACTTC

V gene: TRBV30
CDR3 length: 15
clone size: NA
D gene: NA
J gene: TRBJ2-7
CDR3 protein: CAWSPLTGLGDEQYF
CDR3 DNA: TGTGCCTGGAGTCCCCTAACAGGGTTGGGGGACGAGCAGTACTTC

V gene: TRBV7-2
CDR3 length: 13
clone size: NA
D gene: NA
J gene: TRBJ1-1
CDR3 protein: CASSLGAGTEAFF
CDR3 DNA: TGTGCCAGCAGCTTGGGAGCGGGCACTGAAGCTTTCTTT

V gene: TRBV9
CDR3 length: 14
clone size: once
D gene: NA
J gene: TRBJ1-6
CDR3 protein: CASSVFEDRSPLHF
CDR3 DNA: TGTGCCAGCAGCGTTTTCGAGGATCGCTCACCCCTCCACTTT

V gene: TRBV30
CDR3 length: 14
clone size: NA
D gene: NA
J gene: TRBJ1-6
CDR3 protein: CAWSVLGANSPLHF
CDR3 DNA: TGTGCCTGGAGTGTATTGGGCGCCAATTCACCCCTCCACTTT

V gene: TRBV14
CDR3 length: 16
clone size: NA
D gene: NA
J gene: TRBJ2-7
CDR3 protein: CASSQAPGAGIGEQYF
CDR3 DNA: TGTGCCAGCAGCCAAGCACCGGGCGCAGGGATCGGCGAGCAGTACTTC

V gene: TRBV19
CDR3 length: 13
clone size: NA
D gene: TRBD1
J gene: TRBJ1-2
CDR3 protein: CASAGQGNYGYTF
CDR3 DNA: TGTGCCAGTGCGGGACAGGGAAACTATGGCTACACCTTC

V gene: TRBV7-3
CDR3 length: 16
clone size: NA
D gene: NA
J gene: TRBJ1-1
CDR3 protein: CASSPGRWTADTEAFF
CDR3 DNA: TGTGCCAGCAGCCCGGGCAGGTGGACAGCCGACACTGAAGCTTTCTTT

V gene: TRBV29-1
CDR3 length: 12
clone size: NA
D gene: NA
J gene: TRBJ2-7
CDR3 protein: CSVVAGAYEQYF
CDR3 DNA: TGCAGCGTTGTGGCAGGGGCCTACGAGCAGTACTTC

V gene: TRBV4-2
CDR3 length: 18
clone size: NA
D gene: NA
J gene: TRBJ1-6
CDR3 protein: CASSQDDSGGGHNSPLHF
CDR3 DNA: TGTGCCAGCAGCCAAGACGATTCGGGGGGTGGGCATAATTCACCCCTCCACTTT

V gene: TRBV6-4
CDR3 length: 15
clone size: NA
D gene: TRBD2
J gene: TRBJ2-1
CDR3 protein: CASARTSGRVDEQFF
CDR3 DNA: TGTGCCAGCGCCCGGACTAGCGGGAGGGTGGATGAGCAGTTCTTC

V gene: TRBV6-2/TRBV6-3
CDR3 length: 18
clone size: NA
D gene: NA
J gene: TRBJ1-5
CDR3 protein: CASSYSRGSPYSNQPQHF
CDR3 DNA: TGTGCCAGCAGTTACTCTAGAGGGAGTCCCTATAGCAATCAGCCCCAGCATTTT

V gene: TRBV21-1
CDR3 length: 13
clone size: once
D gene: NA
J gene: TRBJ1-1
CDR3 protein: CASPPDRALSVFF
CDR3 DNA: TGTGCCAGTCCACCAGACAGGGCGCTTAGTGTTTTCTTT

V gene: TRBV10-3
CDR3 length: 13
clone size: NA
D gene: NA
J gene: TRBJ1-2
CDR3 protein: CAISLQVSESYTF
CDR3 DNA: TGTGCCATCAGCCTACAGGTTTCCGAGAGCTACACCTTC

V gene: TRBV15
CDR3 length: 15
clone size: NA
D gene: TRBD1
J gene: TRBJ1-2
CDR3 protein: CATSRDAGGSYGYTF
CDR3 DNA: TGTGCCACCAGCAGAGATGCAGGGGGCAGCTATGGCTACACCTTC

V gene: TRBV27
CDR3 length: 16
clone size: NA
D gene: TRBD1
J gene: TRBJ1-1
CDR3 protein: CASSFMGTGGSTEAFF
CDR3 DNA: TGTGCCAGCAGTTTTATGGGCACAGGGGGCAGCACTGAAGCTTTCTTT

V gene: TRBV5-8
CDR3 length: 17
clone size: NA
D gene: TRBD1
J gene: TRBJ1-2
CDR3 protein: CASSSGTVPSVYYGYTF
CDR3 DNA: TGTGCCAGCAGCTCTGGGACAGTCCCTTCCGTCTACTATGGCTACACCTTC

V gene: TRBV7-2
CDR3 length: 13
clone size: NA
D gene: NA
J gene: TRBJ1-1
CDR3 protein: CASSLEEDTEAFF
CDR3 DNA: TGTGCCAGCAGCTTAGAGGAGGACACTGAAGCTTTCTTT

V gene: TRBV5-1
CDR3 length: 17
clone size: NA
D gene: TRBD2
J gene: TRBJ2-2
CDR3 protein: CASSPPGAGGPTGELFF
CDR3 DNA: TGCGCCAGCAGCCCTCCGGGAGCGGGAGGGCCCACCGGGGAGCTGTTTTTT

V gene: TRBV2
CDR3 length: 16
clone size: NA
D gene: NA
J gene: TRBJ2-5
CDR3 protein: CASSERRTTQAETQYF
CDR3 DNA: TGTGCCAGCAGTGAACGGCGGACTACGCAAGCCGAGACCCAGTACTTC

V gene: TRBV9
CDR3 length: 16
clone size: few
D gene: NA
J gene: TRBJ1-6
CDR3 protein: CASSAPQGPGNSPLHF
CDR3 DNA: TGTGCCAGCAGCGCCCCTCAGGGGCCGGGGAATTCACCCCTCCACTTT

V gene: TRBV5-4
CDR3 length: 13
clone size: NA
D gene: NA
J gene: TRBJ1-4
CDR3 protein: CATRQKINEKLFF
CDR3 DNA: TGTGCCACCAGACAGAAGATTAATGAAAAACTGTTTTTT